This T cell receptor (beta chain) appears in the sequencing data of a study of blood T cell repertoires in COVID-19. Background on the study: Italy, Spain and the United States were the sources of the convalescent and acute COVID-19 samples. T cells, B-cell-depleted T cells, or PBMCs provided the cDNA or gDNA that served as material.

In germline, CDR1 is SGHTA, CDR2 FQGNSA. The CDR3 sequence is 14 residues long. The V gene end was trimmed by 5 bases and the J gene end by 7 bases; junction bases not matched to a gene: 8. Per the study methods: The authors estimated nucleated cell counts from reference gene primer amplification. Using immunoSEQ multiplex PCR, the repertoire was profiled, and TCRdb retains in-frame clones only, with some absent. V and J calls and clone size come straight from that table; D and trimming were deduced from the DNA. This repertoire shows 90,000 to 110,000 clones, 80% found once; its top ten account for 3.5% to 5%.

The specimen sequenced was peripheral blood. The receptor's source is a human donor in a cohort sampled during active or convalescent COVID-19. The chain uses TRBV7-2 and TRBJ2-1, with 7 bases fitting TRBD1. CDR3 DNA sequence: TGTGCCAGCAGCCCGAGACAGGGCCAAAATGAGCAGTTCTTC. Its protein product is CASSPRQGQNEQFF. The whole variable domain, remainder taken from reference TRBV7-2 and TRBJ2-1, is GAGVSQSPSNKVTEKGKDVELRCDPISGHTALYWYRQSLGQGLEFLIYFQGNSAPDKSGLPSDRFSAERTGGSVSTLTIQRTQQEDSAVYLCASSPRQGQNEQFFGPGTRLTVL.